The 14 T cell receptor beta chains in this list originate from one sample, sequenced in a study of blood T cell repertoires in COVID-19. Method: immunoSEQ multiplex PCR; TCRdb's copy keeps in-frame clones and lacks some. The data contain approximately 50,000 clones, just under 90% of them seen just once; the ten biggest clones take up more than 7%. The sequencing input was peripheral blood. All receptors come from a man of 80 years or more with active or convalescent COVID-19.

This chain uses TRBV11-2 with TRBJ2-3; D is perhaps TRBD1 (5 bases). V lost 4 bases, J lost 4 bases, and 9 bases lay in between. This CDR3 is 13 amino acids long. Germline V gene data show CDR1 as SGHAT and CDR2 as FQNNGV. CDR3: CASSYGQSDTQYF. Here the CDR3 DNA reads TGTGCCAGCAGCTACGGACAATCAGATACGCAGTATTTT.

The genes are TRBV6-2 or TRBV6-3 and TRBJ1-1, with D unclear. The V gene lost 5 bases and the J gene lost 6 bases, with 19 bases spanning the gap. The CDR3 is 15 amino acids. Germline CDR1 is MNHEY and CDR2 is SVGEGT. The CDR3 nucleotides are TGTGCCAGCAGTCTCCCCGCAGGCCTCAACGCTGAAGCTTTCTTT. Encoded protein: CASSLPAGLNAEAFF.

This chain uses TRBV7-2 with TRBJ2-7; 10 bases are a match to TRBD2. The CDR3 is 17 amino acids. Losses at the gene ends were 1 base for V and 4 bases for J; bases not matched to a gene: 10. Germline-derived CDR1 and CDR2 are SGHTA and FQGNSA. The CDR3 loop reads CASSLDVAGGLKYEQYF. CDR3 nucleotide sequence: TGTGCCAGCAGCTTAGATGTAGCGGGAGGTTTGAAATACGAGCAGTACTTC.

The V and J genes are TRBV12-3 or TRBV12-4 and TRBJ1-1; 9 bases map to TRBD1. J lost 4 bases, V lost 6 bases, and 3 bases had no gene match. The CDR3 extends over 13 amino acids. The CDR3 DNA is TGTGCCAGCAGGCTACAGGGGGCCACTGAAGCTTTCTTT. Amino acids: CASRLQGATEAFF.

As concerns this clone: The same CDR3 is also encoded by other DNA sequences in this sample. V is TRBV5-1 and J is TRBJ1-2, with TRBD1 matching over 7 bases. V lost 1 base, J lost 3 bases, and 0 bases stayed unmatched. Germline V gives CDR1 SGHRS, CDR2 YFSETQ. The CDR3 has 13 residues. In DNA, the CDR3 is TGCGCCAGCAGCTTGACAGGGGACTATGGCTACACCTTC. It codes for CASSLTGDYGYTF. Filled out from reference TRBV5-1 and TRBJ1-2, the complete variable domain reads KAGVTQTPRYLIKTRGQQVTLSCSPISGHRSVSWYQQTPGQGLQFLFEYFSETQRNKGNFPGRFSGRQFSNSRSEMNVSTLELGDSALYLCASSLTGDYGYTFGSGTRLTVV.

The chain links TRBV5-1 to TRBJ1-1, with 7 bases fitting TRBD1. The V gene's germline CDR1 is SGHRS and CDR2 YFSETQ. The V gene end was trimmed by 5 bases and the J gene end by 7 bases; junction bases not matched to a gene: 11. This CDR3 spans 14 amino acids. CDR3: CASSLIPGTVEAFF. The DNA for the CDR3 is TGCGCCAGCAGTTTAATTCCCGGGACAGTTGAAGCTTTCTTT.

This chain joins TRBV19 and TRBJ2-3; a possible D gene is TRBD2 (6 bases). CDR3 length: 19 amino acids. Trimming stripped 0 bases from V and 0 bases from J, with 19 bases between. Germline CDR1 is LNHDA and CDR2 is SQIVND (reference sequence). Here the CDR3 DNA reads TGTGCCAGTAGTATAGATCGGGGACTGGGCAGCTTTAGCACAGATACGCAGTATTTT. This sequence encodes CASSIDRGLGSFSTDTQYF.

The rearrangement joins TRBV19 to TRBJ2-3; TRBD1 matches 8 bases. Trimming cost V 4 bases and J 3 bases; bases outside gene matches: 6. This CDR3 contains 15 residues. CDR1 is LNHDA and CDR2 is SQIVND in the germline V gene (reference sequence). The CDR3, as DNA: TGTGCCAGTAGTACTCGCAGGGGGCAAACAGATACGCAGTATTTT. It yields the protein CASSTRRGQTDTQYF.

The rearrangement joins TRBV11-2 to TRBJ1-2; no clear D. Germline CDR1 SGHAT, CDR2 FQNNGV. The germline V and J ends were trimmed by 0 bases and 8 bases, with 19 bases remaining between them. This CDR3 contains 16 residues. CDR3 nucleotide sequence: TGTGCCAGCAGCTTAGATCTAGGAGCCATCCATATCGGCTACACCTTC. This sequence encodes CASSLDLGAIHIGYTF.

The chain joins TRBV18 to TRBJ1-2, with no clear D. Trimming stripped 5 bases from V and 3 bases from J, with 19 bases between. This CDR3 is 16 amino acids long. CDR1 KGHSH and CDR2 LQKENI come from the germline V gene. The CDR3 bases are TGTGCCAGCTCAGTGAGTGGCGGCCTACTGGACTATGGCTACACCTTC. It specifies CASSVSGGLLDYGYTF.

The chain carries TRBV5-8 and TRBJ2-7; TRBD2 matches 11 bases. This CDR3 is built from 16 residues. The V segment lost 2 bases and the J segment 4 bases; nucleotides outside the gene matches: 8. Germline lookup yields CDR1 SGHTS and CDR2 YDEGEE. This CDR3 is CASSFTTSGRRYEQYF. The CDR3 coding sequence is TGTGCCAGCAGCTTCACCACTAGCGGGAGAAGGTACGAGCAGTACTTC.

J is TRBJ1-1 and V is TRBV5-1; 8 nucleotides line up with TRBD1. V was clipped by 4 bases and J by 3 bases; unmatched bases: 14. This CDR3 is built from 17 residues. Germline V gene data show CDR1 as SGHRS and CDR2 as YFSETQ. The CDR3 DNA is TGCGCCAGCAGCCATGACAGGGGATCTCCTTTGGACACTGAAGCTTTCTTT. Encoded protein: CASSHDRGSPLDTEAFF.

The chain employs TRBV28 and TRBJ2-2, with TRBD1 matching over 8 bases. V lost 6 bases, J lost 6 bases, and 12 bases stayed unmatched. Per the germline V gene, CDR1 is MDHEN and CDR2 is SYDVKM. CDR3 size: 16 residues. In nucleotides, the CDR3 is TGTGCCAGCAGATTAGCAGGGGGCGCGGTTGCCGGGGAGCTGTTTTTT. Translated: CASRLAGGAVAGELFF. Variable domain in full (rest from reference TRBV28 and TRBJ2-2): DVKVTQSSRYLVKRTGEKVFLECVQDMDHENMFWYRQDPGLGLRLIYFSYDVKMKEKGDIPEGYSVSREKKERFSLILESASTNQTSMYLCASRLAGGAVAGELFFGEGSRLTVL.

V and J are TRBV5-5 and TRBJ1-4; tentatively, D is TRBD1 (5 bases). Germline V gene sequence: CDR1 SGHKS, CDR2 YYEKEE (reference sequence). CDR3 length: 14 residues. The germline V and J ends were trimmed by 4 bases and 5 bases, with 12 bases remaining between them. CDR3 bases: TGTGCCAGCAGCGCGGGACTTAGAAATGAAAAACTGTTTTTT. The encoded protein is CASSAGLRNEKLFF.